This TCR beta chain was sequenced in a study of OX40 agonist ivuxolimab in advanced cancers. In regard to this clone: Its antigen remains unidentified.

Findings and limits, study-wide: Some of the lowest clonal expansion was seen in partial responders at 0.1-3.0 mg/kg.

The method was immunoSEQ multiplex PCR; TCRdb's version includes in-frame clones alone and lacks a portion of them. The repertoire holds fewer than 80,000 clones, with about 90% as singletons. Germline V gene sequence: CDR1 MRHNA, CDR2 SNTAGT. V gave up 5 bases and J gave up 6 bases; unmatched junction bases: 3. This CDR3 spans 14 amino acids. The chain carries TRBV6-4 and TRBJ2-2; 10 bases match TRBD1. The source material was CD4+ or CD8+ T cells sorted from blood, sampled in a trial of the OX40 agonist ivuxolimab. The sequence was collected from an adult with an advanced solid tumor such as melanoma, head and neck, liver or kidney cancer. The CDR3 loop is CASSRQGAAGELFF. As DNA, the CDR3 is TGTGCCAGCAGTCGACAGGGGGCGGCCGGGGAGCTGTTTTTT.